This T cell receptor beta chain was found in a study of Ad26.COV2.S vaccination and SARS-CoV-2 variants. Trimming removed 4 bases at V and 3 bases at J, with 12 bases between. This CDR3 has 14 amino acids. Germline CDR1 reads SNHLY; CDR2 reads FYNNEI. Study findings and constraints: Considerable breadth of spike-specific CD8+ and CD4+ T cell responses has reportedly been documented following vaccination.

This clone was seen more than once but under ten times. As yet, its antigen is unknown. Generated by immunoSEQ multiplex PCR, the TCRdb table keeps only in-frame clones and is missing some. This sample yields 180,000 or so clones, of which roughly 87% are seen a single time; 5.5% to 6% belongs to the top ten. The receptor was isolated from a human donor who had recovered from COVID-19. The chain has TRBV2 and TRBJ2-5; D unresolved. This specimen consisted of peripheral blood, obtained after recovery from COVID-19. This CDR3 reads CASSVALYKETQYF. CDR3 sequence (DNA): TGTGCCAGCAGTGTGGCGCTTTACAAAGAGACCCAGTACTTC.